This T cell receptor beta chain came from a study of response to subunit inactivated influenza vaccine. Study-wide points: Each seasonal flu vaccination may recruit only limited new T cells, authors suggested.

About this clonotype: Its antigen is not known.

TCRdb reprocessed the RT-PCR reads via MiXCR and lists one record per CDR3 protein. In the table there are about 610,000 distinct CDR3 sequences, approximately 15% of which are singletons. The receptor comes from a man aged 50-59 years who received an inactivated influenza vaccine. This material consisted of PBMCs from blood, taken about 11 days after vaccination.

The CDR3: CASSLGQQIQETQYF. In nucleotides, the CDR3 is TGTGCCAGTTCCCTCGGGCAGCAGATCCAAGAGACCCAGTACTTC. The rearrangement joins TRBV19 to TRBJ2-5; D unresolved. CDR3 length equals 15 residues. CDR1 and CDR2 from the germline V gene are LNHDA and SQIVND (reference sequence). V was clipped by 8 bases and J by 1 base, with 17 bases between them.